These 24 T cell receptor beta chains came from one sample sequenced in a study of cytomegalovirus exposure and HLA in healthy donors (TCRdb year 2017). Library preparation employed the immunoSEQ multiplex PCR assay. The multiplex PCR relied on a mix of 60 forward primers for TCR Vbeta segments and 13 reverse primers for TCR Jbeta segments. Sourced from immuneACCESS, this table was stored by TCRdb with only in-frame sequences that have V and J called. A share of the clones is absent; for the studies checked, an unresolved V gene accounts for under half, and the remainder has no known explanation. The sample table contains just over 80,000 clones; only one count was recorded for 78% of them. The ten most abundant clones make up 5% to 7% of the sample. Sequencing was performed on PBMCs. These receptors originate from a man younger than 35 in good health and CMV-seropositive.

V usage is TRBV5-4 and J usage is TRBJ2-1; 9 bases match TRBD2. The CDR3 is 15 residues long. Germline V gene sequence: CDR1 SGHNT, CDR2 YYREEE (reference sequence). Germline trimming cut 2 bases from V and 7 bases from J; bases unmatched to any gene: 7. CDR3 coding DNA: TGTGCCAGCAGCTTCGGGATAGCGGGAGATAATGAGCAGTTCTTC. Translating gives CASSFGIAGDNEQFF. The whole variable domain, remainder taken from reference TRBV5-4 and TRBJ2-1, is ETGVTQSPTHLIKTRGQQVTLRCSSQSGHNTVSWYQQALGQGPQFIFQYYREEENGRGNFPPRFSGLQFPNYSSELNVNALELDDSALYLCASSFGIAGDNEQFFGPGTRLTVL.

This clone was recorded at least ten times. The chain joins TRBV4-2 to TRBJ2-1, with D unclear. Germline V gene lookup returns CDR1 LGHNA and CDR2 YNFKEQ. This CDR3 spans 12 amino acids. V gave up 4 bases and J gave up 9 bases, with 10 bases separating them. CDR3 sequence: CASSPPRSEQFF. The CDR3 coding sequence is TGTGCCAGCAGCCCACCCCGGAGTGAGCAGTTCTTC.

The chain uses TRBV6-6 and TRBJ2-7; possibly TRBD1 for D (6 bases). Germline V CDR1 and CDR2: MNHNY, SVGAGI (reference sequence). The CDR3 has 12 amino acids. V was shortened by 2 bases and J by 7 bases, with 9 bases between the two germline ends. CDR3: CASSYDRTEQYF. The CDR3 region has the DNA TGTGCCAGCAGTTACGACAGGACTGAGCAGTACTTC.

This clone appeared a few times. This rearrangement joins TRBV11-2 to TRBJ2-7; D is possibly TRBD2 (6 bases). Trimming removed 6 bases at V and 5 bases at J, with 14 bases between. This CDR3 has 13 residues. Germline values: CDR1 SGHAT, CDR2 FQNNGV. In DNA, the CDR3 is TGTGCCAGCAGAACTCTAGCGATCCACGAGCAGTACTTC. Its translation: CASRTLAIHEQYF.

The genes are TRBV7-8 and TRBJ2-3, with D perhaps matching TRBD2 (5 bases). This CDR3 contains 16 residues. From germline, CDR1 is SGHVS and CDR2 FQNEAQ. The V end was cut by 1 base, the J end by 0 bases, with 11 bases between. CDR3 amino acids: CASSLVPSGSTDTQYF. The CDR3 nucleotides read TGTGCCAGCAGCTTAGTTCCCAGCGGTAGCACAGATACGCAGTATTTT.

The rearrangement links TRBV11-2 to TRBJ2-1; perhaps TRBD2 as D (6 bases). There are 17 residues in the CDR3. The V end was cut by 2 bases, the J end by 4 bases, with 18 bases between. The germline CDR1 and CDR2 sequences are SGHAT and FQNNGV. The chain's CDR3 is CASSLSSSPRGYNEQFF. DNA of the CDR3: TGTGCCAGCAGCTTATCTTCTAGTCCGCGGGGATACAATGAGCAGTTCTTC.

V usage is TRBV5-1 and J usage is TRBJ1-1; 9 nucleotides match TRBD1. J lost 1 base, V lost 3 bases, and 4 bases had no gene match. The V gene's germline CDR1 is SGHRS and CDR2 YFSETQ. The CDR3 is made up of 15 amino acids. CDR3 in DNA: TGCGCCAGCAGCTCGGGACAGGGCTGGAACACTGAAGCTTTCTTT. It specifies CASSSGQGWNTEAFF.

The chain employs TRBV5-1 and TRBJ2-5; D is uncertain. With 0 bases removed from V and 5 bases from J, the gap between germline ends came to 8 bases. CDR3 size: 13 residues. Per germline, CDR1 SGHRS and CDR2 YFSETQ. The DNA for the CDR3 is TGCGCCAGCAGCTTGGGGGCAGGCGAGACCCAGTACTTC. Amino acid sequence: CASSLGAGETQYF.

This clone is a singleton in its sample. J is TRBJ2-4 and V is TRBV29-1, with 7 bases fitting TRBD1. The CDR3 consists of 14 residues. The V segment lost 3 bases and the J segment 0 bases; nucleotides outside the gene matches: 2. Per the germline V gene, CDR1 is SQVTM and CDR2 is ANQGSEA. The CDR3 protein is CSVEDRLAKNIQYF. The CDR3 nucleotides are TGCAGCGTTGAGGACAGGTTAGCCAAAAACATTCAGTACTTC.

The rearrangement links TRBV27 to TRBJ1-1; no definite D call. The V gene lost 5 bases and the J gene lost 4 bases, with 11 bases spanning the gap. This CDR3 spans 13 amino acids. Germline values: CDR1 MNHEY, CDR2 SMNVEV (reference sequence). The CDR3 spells CASSPLDFTEAFF. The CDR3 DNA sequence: TGTGCCAGCAGTCCCCTGGACTTCACTGAAGCTTTCTTT.

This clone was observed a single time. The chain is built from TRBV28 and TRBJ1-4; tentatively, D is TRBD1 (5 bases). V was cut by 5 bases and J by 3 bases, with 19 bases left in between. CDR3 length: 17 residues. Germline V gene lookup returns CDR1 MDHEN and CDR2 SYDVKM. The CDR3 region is CASSVPQGIAANEKLFF. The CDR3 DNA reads TGTGCCAGCAGTGTTCCCCAGGGAATAGCGGCTAATGAAAAACTGTTTTTT.

The CDR3 is CASSVDLRGPLQYF. As DNA, the CDR3 is TGTGCCAGCAGCGTAGATTTGAGGGGGCCCCTGCAGTACTTC. This rearrangement joins TRBV9 to TRBJ2-7, with 7 positions matching TRBD1. Looked up from germline, CDR1 is SGDLS and CDR2 is YYNGEE. The V and J ends lost 0 bases and 9 bases, in that order; junction bases with no gene match: 9. This CDR3 comprises 14 residues.

As DNA, the CDR3 is TGCGCCAGCAGTGAGGATCGTCAGCAGTACTTC. Protein product: CASSEDRQQYF. V and J are TRBV10-2 and TRBJ2-5; D not resolved. V was shortened by 2 bases and J by 11 bases, with 9 bases between the two germline ends. The germline gives CDR1 WSHSY, CDR2 SAAADI. The CDR3 is 11 amino acids.

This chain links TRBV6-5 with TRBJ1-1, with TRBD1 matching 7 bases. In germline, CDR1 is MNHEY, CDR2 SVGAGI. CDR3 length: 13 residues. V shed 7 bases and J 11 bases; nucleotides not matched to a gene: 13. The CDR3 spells CASIDTGVGGAFF. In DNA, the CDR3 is TGTGCCAGCATTGATACAGGGGTCGGAGGGGCTTTCTTT.

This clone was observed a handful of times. This chain's CDR3 is CASSFVYLTGELFF. CDR3 nucleotides: TGCGCCAGCAGTTTTGTCTACCTAACCGGGGAGCTGTTTTTT. The chain couples TRBV10-2 to TRBJ2-2, with D hard to call. V was clipped by 5 bases and J by 5 bases, with 12 bases between them. This CDR3 has 14 residues. The germline gives CDR1 WSHSY, CDR2 SAAADI.

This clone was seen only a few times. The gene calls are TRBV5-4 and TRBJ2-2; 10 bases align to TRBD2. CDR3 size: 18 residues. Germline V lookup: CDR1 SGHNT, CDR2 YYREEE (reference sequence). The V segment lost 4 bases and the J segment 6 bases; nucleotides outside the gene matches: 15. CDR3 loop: CASSLITGLAEGAGELFF. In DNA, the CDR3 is TGTGCCAGCAGCCTAATCACCGGACTAGCGGAAGGGGCCGGGGAGCTGTTTTTT.

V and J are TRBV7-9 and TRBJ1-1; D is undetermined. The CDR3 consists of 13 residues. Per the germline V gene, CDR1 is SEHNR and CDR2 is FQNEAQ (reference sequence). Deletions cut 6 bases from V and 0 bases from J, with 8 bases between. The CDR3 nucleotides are TGTGCCAGCAGAGAGCGGCTGAACACTGAAGCTTTCTTT. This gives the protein CASRERLNTEAFF.

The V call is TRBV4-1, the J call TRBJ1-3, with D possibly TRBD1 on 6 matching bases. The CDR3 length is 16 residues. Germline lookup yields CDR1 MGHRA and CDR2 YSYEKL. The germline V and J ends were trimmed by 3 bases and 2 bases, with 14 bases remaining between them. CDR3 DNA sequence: TGCGCCAGCAGCCACAATACAGGGACCCCTGGAAACACCATATATTTT. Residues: CASSHNTGTPGNTIYF.

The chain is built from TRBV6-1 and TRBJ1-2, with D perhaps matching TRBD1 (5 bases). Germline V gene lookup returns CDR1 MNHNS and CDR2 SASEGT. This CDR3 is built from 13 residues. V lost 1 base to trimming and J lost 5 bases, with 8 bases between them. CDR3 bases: TGTGCCAGCAGTGAAGGACAGCCGTATGGCTACACCTTC. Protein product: CASSEGQPYGYTF.

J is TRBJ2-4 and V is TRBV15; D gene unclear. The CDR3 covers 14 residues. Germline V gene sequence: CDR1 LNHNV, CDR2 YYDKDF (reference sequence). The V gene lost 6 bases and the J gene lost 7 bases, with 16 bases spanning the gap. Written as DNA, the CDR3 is TGTGCCACCAGAAGTACCAGCGCGTACAACATTCAGTACTTC. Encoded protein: CATRSTSAYNIQYF.

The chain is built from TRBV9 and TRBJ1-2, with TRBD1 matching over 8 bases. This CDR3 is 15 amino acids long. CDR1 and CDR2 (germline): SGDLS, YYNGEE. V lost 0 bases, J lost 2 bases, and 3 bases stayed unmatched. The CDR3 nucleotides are TGTGCCAGCAGCGTAGCCCGGGACAGGAACTATGGCTACACCTTC. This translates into CASSVARDRNYGYTF.

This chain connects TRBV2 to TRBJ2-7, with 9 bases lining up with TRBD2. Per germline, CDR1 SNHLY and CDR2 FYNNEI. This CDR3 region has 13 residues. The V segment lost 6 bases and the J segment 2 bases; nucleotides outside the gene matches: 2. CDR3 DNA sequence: TGTGCCAGCAGGACTAGCGGTGCCTACGAGCAGTACTTC. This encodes CASRTSGAYEQYF.

The CDR3 bases are TGTGCCATCAGAGGACAGGGGGCTCCGAACACTGAAGCTTTCTTT. This codes for CAIRGQGAPNTEAFF. V gene TRBV10-3 combines with J gene TRBJ1-1, with 11 bases matching TRBD1. Germline CDR1 and CDR2: ENHRY and SYGVKD. After removal of 6 bases from V and 1 base from J, the junction contained 4 bases not matched to a gene. There are 15 residues in the CDR3.

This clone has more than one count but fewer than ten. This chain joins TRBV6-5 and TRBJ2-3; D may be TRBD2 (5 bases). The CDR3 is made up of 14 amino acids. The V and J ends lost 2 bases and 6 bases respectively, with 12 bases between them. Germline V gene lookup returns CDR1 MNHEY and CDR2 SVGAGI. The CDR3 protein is CASSYKDSSDTQYF. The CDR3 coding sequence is TGTGCCAGCAGTTACAAGGACTCTTCCGATACGCAGTATTTT.